This TCR beta chain comes out of a study of beta chain features in type 1 diabetes. This clone has a handful of counts. The same CDR3 can be traced to other DNA sequences in this sample. From germline, CDR1 is SGHRS and CDR2 YFSETQ. V shed 0 bases, J shed 5 bases, and the junction held 1 base outside the gene matches. This CDR3 has 15 amino acids. The entirety of the isolated RNA underwent reverse transcription, so expressed TCRB transcripts were sequenced. Method: immunoSEQ multiplex PCR; TCRdb's copy keeps in-frame clones and lacks some. The sample comprises around 250,000 clones, 11% to 15% of which are singletons, and around 0.025% rests with the top ten.

Sequencing used naive CD4+ T cells from blood. The origin of this receptor is a woman in her thirties or forties in good health. V gene TRBV5-1 combines with J gene TRBJ2-1, with 11 bases matching TRBD2. In DNA form, the CDR3 reads TGCGCCAGCAGCTTGGGACTAGCGGGGAACAATGAGCAGTTCTTC. Residues: CASSLGLAGNNEQFF.